This record concerns one T cell receptor beta chain sequence. Its antigen is not identified. This specimen belongs to a study of beta chain features in type 1 diabetes. Overall study findings and caveats: TCRB CDR3 length was moderately but significantly reduced in all four CD4+ subsets of Type 1 diabetes patients. VDJ junctions from patients with type 1 diabetes contained fewer insertions and more deletions. Sequencing from cDNA could over-represent high-TCR-expressing cells.

Expressed TCRB transcripts were sequenced because the entire RNA isolate underwent reverse transcription. Sequenced by immunoSEQ multiplex PCR; TCRdb stores in-frame clones only, minus some. Counted here are under 850,000 clones, under 15% occurring once; the ten biggest clones make up less than 0.025%. Trimming removed 4 bases from V and 14 bases from J; junction bases left unmatched: 9. The CDR3 loop spans 14 amino acids. Germline-derived CDR1 and CDR2 are SGHDT and YYEEEE. The rearrangement uses TRBV5-6 and TRBJ1-6; 10 positions agree with TRBD1. Sequencing was done on a sample of naive CD4+ T cells from blood. This clonotype originated in a man between 18 and 29 years old with type 1 diabetes. This CDR3 reads CASSAGTGALALHF. The CDR3, as DNA: TGTGCCAGCAGCGCGGGGACAGGGGCTCTGGCCCTCCACTTT.